This T cell receptor beta chain was identified during a study of Ad26.COV2.S vaccination and SARS-CoV-2 variants (TCRdb year 2021). Notes on the research overall: Donors in the vaccine arm were drawn from COV1001, a multicentre, randomized, double-blind, placebo-controlled phase I-IIa trial testing Ad26.COV2.S in healthy adults. TCRbeta repertoire sequencing was used to assess the specificity and breadth of SARS-CoV-2-reactive T cell receptors after Ad26.COV2.S vaccination. Ad26.COV2.S was administered intramuscularly at 5 x 10^10 or 1 x 10^11 viral particles, either as a single shot or as two shots given 56 days apart. A total of around 32 samples were included in the TCR-sequenced set, comprising roughly 19 Ad26.COV2.S vaccine recipients, 5 placebo recipients and 8 SARS-CoV-2 convalescent individuals. Trial participants were randomized into five groups of five, in which low-dose or high-dose Ad26.COV2.S was given once or twice, or placebo was given on both occasions. Investigators remained blinded to trial group allocation during experiments and outcome assessment. The study at large found these results: The study was not powered to compare responses between vaccine doses or regimens. After vaccination, substantial breadth of spike-specific CD8+ and CD4+ T cell responses was reported. Vaccine and placebo recipients had similar non-spike TCR breadth, a finding consistent with the vaccine containing only spike. Spike-specific TCR breadth was higher in Ad26.COV2.S recipients than in placebo recipients (P = 0.0014). The authors noted that total T cell responses may have been underestimated by the TCR breadth and depth analyses.

The junction carries 13 bases between V and J, which are trimmed by 1 base and 3 bases respectively. The CDR3 sequence holds 16 residues, the cysteine and phenylalanine included. The kept DNA is CDR3 alone, 48 bases in frame from the first base. In the germline V gene, CDR1 corresponds to SGHRS and CDR2 to YFSETQ. Details on this clone: The clone's antigen remains unknown. Base quality data are lacking; no much larger clone is found one base away.

Per the publication, the treatment or condition label means: about 20 received Ad26.COV2.S at low or high dose, single or two shots; roughly five received placebo; per-sample allocation not given. For vaccine and placebo recipients, the sequenced repertoires came from samples collected on day 63 after the first injection. Between 29 July and 7 August 2020, Cohort 1b enrolled about 27 adults aged 18-55 years at one site in Boston, USA. Ad26.COV2.S was a replication-incompetent adenovirus type 26 vector that expressed a prefusion-stabilized SARS-CoV-2 spike protein derived from the original Wuhan strain. The immunoSEQ Assay was used to sequence TCRbeta CDR3 regions. After extraction, genomic DNA underwent amplification by bias-controlled multiplex PCR, followed by high-throughput sequencing. In the source study's methods: To quantify the absolute abundance of each unique TCRbeta CDR3 region, sequences were collapsed and filtered. Usable DNA was measured by amplifying reference genes present in all nucleated cells, and TCRbeta template counts were normalized to that usable DNA to estimate T cell fraction. Repertoire TCRs were annotated as SARS-CoV-2-specific when V gene, CDR3 amino acid sequence and J gene were exactly matched to a known reactive TCR set. The reference SARS-CoV-2 TCR set was obtained from MIRA and was filtered for enrichment in COVID-19-positive ImmuneCODE repertoires, whereby public or cross-reactive TCRs were removed. Drawing on the MIRA antigens, annotated TCRs were analysed further at the level of specific ORF or position within ORF. Breadth was defined as annotated unique rearrangements over total unique productive rearrangements; depth was the summed frequency of those rearrangements. Two-sided Wilcoxon rank-sum tests were used to compare TCR breadth between groups. TCRdb limited this immuneACCESS table to in-frame rearrangements with V and J called. A share of clones is missing; checked studies link under half to unresolved V genes, and the rest is unexplained. V, J and clone size were drawn from that table, and D and trimming were deduced from the DNA. A total of approximately 420,000 clones appear in this sample, around nine tenths of them only once. Jointly, the top ten make up less than 4% of the sample.

The source is a person aged 18 to 59 who received the Ad26.COV2.S COVID-19 vaccine or a placebo. The chain employs TRBV5-1 and TRBJ2-2; the D segment could be TRBD2, given 6 matching bases. Sequencing used peripheral blood, obtained in a trial of Ad26.COV2.S vaccine versus placebo. The nucleotide sequence is given as TGCGCCAGCAGCTTGTTTTGGGGGAGGTACACCGGGGAGCTGTTTTTT. Its protein reads: CASSLFWGRYTGELFF.